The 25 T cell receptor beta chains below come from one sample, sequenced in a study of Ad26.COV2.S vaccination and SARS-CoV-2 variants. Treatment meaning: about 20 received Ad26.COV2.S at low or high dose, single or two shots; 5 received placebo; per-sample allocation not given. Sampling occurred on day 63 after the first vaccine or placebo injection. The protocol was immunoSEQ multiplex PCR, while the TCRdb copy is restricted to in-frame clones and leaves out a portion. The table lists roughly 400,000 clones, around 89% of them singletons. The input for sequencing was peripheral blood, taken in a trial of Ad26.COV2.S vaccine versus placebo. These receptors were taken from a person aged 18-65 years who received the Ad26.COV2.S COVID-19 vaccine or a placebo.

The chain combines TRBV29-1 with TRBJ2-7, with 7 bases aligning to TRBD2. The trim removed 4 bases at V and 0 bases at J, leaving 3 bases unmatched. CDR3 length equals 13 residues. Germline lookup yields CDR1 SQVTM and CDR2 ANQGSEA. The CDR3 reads CSVGEGSSYEQYF. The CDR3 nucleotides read TGCAGCGTTGGGGAGGGTAGCTCCTACGAGCAGTACTTC.

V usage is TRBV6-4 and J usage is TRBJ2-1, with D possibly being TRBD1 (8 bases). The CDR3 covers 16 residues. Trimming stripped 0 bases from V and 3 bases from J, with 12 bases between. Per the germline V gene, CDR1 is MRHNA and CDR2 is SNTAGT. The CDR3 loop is CASSDSTGGDYNEQFF. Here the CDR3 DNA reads TGTGCCAGCAGTGACTCAACAGGGGGGGACTACAATGAGCAGTTCTTC.

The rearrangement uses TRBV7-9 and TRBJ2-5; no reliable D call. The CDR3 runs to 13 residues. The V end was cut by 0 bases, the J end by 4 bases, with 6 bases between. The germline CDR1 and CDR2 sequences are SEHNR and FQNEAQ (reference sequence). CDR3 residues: CASSLALGETQYF. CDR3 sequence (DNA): TGTGCCAGCAGCTTAGCGCTAGGAGAGACCCAGTACTTC.

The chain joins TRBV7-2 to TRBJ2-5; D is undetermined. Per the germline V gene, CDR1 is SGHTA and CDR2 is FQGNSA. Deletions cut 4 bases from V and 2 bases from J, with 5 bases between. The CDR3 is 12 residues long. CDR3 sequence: CASSSIQETQYF. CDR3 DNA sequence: TGTGCCAGCAGCTCCATACAAGAGACCCAGTACTTC. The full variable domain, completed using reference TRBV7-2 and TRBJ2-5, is GAGVSQSPSNKVTEKGKDVELRCDPISGHTALYWYRQSLGQGLEFLIYFQGNSAPDKSGLPSDRFSAERTGGSVSTLTIQRTQQEDSAVYLCASSSIQETQYFGPGTRLLVL.

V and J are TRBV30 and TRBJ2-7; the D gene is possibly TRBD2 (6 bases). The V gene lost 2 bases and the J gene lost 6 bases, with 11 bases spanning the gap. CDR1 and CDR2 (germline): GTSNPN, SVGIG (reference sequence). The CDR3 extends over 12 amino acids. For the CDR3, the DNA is TGTGCCTGGAGTCTTCTAGCGACCGAGCAGTACTTC. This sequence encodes CAWSLLATEQYF.

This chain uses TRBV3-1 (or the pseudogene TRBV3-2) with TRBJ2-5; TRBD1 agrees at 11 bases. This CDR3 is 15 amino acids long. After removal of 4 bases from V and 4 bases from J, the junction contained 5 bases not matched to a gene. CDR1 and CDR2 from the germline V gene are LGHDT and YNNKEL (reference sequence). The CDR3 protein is CASSLGTGGGETQYF. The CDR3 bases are TGTGCCAGCAGCCTCGGGACAGGGGGAGGAGAGACCCAGTACTTC.

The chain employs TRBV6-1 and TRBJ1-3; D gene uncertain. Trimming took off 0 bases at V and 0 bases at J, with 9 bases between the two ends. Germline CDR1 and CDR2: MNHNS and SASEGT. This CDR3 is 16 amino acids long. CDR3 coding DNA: TGTGCCAGCAGTGAAGCAGCCGGGAGCTCTGGAAACACCATATATTTT. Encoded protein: CASSEAAGSSGNTIYF.

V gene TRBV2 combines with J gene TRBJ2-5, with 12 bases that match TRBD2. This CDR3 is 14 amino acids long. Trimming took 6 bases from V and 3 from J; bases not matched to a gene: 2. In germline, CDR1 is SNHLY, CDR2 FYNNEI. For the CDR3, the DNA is TGTGCCAGCAGCAGGACTAGCGGGGAAGAGACCCAGTACTTC. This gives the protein CASSRTSGEETQYF.

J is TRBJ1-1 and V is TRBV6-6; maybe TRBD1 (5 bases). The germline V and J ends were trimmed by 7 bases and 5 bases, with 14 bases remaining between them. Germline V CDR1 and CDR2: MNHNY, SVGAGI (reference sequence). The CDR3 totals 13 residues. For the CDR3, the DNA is TGTGCCAGCACCTTACTTCGGGGGACTGAAGCTTTCTTT. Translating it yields CASTLLRGTEAFF.

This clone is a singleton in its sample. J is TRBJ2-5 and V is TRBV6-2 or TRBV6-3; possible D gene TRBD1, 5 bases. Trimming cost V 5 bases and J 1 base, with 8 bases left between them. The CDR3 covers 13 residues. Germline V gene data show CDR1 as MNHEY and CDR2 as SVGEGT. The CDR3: CASSRQSQETQYF. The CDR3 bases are TGTGCCAGCAGTCGACAGTCCCAAGAGACCCAGTACTTC.

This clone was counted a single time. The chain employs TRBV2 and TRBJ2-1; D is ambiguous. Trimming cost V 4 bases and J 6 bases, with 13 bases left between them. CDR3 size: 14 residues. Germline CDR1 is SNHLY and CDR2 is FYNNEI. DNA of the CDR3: TGTGCCAGCAGTGTCCGGGTAGCAGGCAATGAGCAGTTCTTC. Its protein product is CASSVRVAGNEQFF.

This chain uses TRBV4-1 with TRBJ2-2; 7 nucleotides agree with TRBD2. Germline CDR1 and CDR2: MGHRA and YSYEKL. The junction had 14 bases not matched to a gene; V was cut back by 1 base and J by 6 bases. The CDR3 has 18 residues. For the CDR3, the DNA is TGCGCCAGCAGCCAAGCATACCCTAGCGGAGGAGGGGCCGGGGAGCTGTTTTTT. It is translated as CASSQAYPSGGGAGELFF.

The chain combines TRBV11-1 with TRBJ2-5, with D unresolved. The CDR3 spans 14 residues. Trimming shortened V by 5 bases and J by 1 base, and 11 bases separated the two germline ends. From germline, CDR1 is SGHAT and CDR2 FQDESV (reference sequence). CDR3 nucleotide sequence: TGTGCCAGCAGCCAGGAGAGTATCCAAGAGACCCAGTACTTC. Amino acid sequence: CASSQESIQETQYF.

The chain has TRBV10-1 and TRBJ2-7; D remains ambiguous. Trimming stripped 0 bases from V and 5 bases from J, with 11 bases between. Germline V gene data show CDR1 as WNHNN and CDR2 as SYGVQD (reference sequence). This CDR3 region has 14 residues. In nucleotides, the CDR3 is TGCGCCAGCAGTGAGTCCGGTCGTCCCAACGAGCAGTACTTC. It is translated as CASSESGRPNEQYF.

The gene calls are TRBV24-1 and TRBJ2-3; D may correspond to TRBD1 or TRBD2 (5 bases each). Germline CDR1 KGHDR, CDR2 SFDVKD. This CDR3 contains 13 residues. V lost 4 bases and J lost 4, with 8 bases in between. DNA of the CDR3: TGTGCCACCAGTGACCTGGGGGCAGATACGCAGTATTTT. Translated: CATSDLGADTQYF.

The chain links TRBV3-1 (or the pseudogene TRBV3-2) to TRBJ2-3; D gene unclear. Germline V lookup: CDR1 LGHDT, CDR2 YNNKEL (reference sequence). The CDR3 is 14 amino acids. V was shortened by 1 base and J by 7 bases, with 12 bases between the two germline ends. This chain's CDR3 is CASSQVSRAHTQYF. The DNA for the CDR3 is TGTGCCAGCAGCCAAGTATCCCGGGCCCATACGCAGTATTTT.

The CDR3 loop reads CASSLVFAGTEAFF. The CDR3 DNA reads as TGTGCCAGCAGCTTGGTTTTTGCGGGGACTGAAGCTTTCTTT. The rearrangement links TRBV5-8 to TRBJ1-1; D gene ambiguous. The CDR3 consists of 14 residues. V lost 0 bases and J lost 5, with 11 bases in between. From germline, CDR1 is SGHTS and CDR2 YDEGEE.

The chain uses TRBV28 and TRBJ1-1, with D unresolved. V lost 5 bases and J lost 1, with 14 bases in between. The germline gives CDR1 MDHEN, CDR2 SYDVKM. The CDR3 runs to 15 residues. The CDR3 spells CASSPPKGWNTEAFF. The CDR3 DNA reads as TGTGCCAGCAGTCCCCCTAAGGGATGGAACACTGAAGCTTTCTTT.

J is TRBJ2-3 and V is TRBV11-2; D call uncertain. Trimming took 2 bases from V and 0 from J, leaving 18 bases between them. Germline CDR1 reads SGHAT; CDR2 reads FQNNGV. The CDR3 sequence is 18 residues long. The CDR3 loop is CASSLTRRASTSTDTQYF. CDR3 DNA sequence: TGTGCCAGCAGCTTAACCAGGCGCGCCTCGACTAGCACAGATACGCAGTATTTT.

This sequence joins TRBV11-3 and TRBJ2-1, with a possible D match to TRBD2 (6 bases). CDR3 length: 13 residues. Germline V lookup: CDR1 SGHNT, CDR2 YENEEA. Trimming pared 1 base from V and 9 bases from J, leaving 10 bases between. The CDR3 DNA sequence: TGTGCCAGCAGCTTAGGGGGAGGCCCTGAGCAGTTCTTC. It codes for CASSLGGGPEQFF.

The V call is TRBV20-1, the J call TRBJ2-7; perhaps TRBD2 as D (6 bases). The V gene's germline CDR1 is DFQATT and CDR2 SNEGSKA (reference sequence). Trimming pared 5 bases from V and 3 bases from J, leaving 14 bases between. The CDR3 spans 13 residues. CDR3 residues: CSARGLANYEQYF. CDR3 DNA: TGCAGTGCTCGTGGCCTAGCGAACTACGAGCAGTACTTC.

The CDR3 loop is CASSQDIADYEQYF. The CDR3, as DNA: TGTGCCAGCAGCCAAGACATAGCGGACTACGAGCAGTACTTC. J is TRBJ2-7 and V is TRBV14; D might be TRBD2 (6 bases). The CDR3 spans 14 residues. Germline CDR1 is SGHDN and CDR2 is FVKESK. Trimming pared 0 bases from V and 3 bases from J, leaving 9 bases between.

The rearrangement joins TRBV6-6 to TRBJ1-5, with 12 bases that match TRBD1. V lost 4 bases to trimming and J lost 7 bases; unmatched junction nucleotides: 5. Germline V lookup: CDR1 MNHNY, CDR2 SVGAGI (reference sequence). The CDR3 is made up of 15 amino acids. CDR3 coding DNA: TGTGCCAGCAGTTCGGGACAGGGGGCACGACAGCCCCAGCATTTT. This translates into CASSSGQGARQPQHF.

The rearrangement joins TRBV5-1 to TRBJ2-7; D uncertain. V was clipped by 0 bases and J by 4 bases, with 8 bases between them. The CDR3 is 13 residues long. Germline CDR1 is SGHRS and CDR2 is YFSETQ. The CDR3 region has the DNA TGCGCCAGCAGCTTGGTAGCCGGGTACGAGCAGTACTTC. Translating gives CASSLVAGYEQYF. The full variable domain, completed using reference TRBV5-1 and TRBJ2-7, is KAGVTQTPRYLIKTRGQQVTLSCSPISGHRSVSWYQQTPGQGLQFLFEYFSETQRNKGNFPGRFSGRQFSNSRSEMNVSTLELGDSALYLCASSLVAGYEQYFGPGTRLTVT.

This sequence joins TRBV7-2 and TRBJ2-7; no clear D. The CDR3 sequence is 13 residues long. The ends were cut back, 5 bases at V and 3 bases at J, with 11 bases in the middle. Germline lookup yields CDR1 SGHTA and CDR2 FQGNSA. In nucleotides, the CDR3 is TGTGCCAGCAGCGTCGGCCCGGTCTACGAGCAGTACTTC. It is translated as CASSVGPVYEQYF.